A single sample is the source of the 9 T cell receptor beta chains below, sequenced in a study of blood T cells in healthy people across ages. Through a sample-barcoded 5' primer and a J-beta primer mix, a second PCR was run for roughly 6 to 12 cycles. TCRdb recomputed calls from the 5' RACE reads with MiXCR, one row per CDR3 protein. The table records nearly 1 million distinct CDR3 sequences, about 53% of them present only once. Sequencing used blood. The receptor set was obtained from a woman aged 55-69 years in good health.

The rearrangement joins TRBV11-2 to TRBJ1-4; D remains unclear. Trimming shortened V by 5 bases and J by 10 bases, and 5 bases separated the two germline ends. This CDR3 comprises 10 residues. Germline V CDR1 and CDR2: SGHAT, FQNNGV. The CDR3 protein is CASSPGKLFF. For the CDR3, the DNA is TGTGCCAGCAGCCCGGGAAAACTGTTTTTT.

The rearrangement joins TRBV4-1 to TRBJ2-4, with D hard to call. The V gene lost 2 bases and the J gene lost 13 bases, with 9 bases spanning the gap. Germline-derived CDR1 and CDR2 are MGHRA and YSYEKL. This CDR3 is built from 11 residues. The CDR3 here is CASSQFSVQYF. The CDR3 bases are TGCGCCAGCAGCCAATTTTCCGTGCAGTACTTC.

This chain joins TRBV29-1 and TRBJ2-1; no reliable D call. V lost 3 bases, J lost 7 bases, and 13 bases lay in between. Germline assignment: CDR1 SQVTM and CDR2 ANQGSEA. The CDR3 length is 13 residues. CDR3 sequence reads: CSVDSGPPNEQFF. DNA of the CDR3: TGCAGCGTTGACTCCGGTCCACCGAATGAGCAGTTCTTC.

The gene calls are TRBV27 and TRBJ2-7, with 8 bases that match TRBD1. Germline trimming cut 8 bases from V and 5 bases from J; bases unmatched to any gene: 11. Germline CDR1 reads MNHEY; CDR2 reads SMNVEV (reference sequence). This CDR3 is 14 amino acids long. The CDR3 DNA follows: TGTGCCAGCTCCCGAGGGGTGACAGGGGACGAGCAGTACTTC. Translated, it gives CASSRGVTGDEQYF.

This chain connects TRBV2 to TRBJ2-1; D gene ambiguous. Per germline, CDR1 SNHLY and CDR2 FYNNEI. The CDR3 length is 10 residues. V was pared by 8 bases and J by 9 bases, with 8 bases between. The CDR3 region is CASGEPEQFF. The CDR3 bases are TGTGCCAGCGGGGAACCTGAGCAGTTCTTC.

The chain combines TRBV6-5 with TRBJ1-1; D unresolved. From germline, CDR1 is MNHEY and CDR2 SVGAGI. The CDR3 is 12 amino acids. Between the trimmed V and J ends, which lost 0 bases and 10 bases, there was a span of 9 bases. CDR3 nucleotide sequence: TGTGCCAGCAGTTACTCCCGAGAAGCAGCTTTCTTT. It yields the protein CASSYSREAAFF.

This clonotype appeared a few times. J is TRBJ2-5 and V is TRBV7-2; 10 bases line up with TRBD2. The J call may be wrong; the DNA end is better matched by TRBJ2-7. This CDR3 is built from 15 residues. Germline V lookup: CDR1 SGHTA, CDR2 FQGNSA. CDR3 DNA sequence: TGTGCCAGCAGCTTAATAGCGGGAGGTGGGGCCGAGCAGTACTTC. The encoded protein is CASSLIAGGGAEQYF.

V gene TRBV5-1 combines with J gene TRBJ2-7, with 10 bases aligning to TRBD2. The CDR3 is made up of 18 amino acids. Germline V gives CDR1 SGHRS, CDR2 YFSETQ. V lost 2 bases, J lost 3 bases, and 14 bases stayed unmatched. The CDR3 is CASSFTYNSGRRDYEQYF. The CDR3 nucleotides read TGCGCCAGCAGCTTCACATACAATAGCGGGAGGCGGGACTACGAGCAGTACTTC.

This clonotype was observed a few times. CDR3 DNA sequence: TGTGCCAGCAAGCGAAGCGGGAAGTACGAGCAGTACTTC. Translation: CASKRSGKYEQYF. The V call is TRBV12-3 or TRBV12-4, the J call TRBJ2-7; 7 nucleotides match TRBD2. Trimming removed 7 bases from V and 4 bases from J; junction bases left unmatched: 7. This CDR3 spans 13 amino acids.